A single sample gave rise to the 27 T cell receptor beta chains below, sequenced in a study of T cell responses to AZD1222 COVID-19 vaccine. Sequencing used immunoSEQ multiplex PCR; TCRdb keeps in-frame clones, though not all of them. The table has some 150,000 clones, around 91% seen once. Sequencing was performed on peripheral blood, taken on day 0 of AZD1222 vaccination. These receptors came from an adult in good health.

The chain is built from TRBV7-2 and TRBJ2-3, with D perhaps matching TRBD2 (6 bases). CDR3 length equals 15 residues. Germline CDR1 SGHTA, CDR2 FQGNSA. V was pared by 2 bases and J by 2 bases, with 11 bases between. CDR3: CASSLTGSSTDTQYF. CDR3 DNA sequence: TGTGCCAGCAGCTTAACCGGGAGTTCCACAGATACGCAGTATTTT.

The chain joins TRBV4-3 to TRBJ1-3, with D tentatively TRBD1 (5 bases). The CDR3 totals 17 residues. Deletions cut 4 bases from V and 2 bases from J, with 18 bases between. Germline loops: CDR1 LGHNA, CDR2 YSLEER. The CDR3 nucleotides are TGCGCCAGCAGCCCTACCCCCGCCGGGGCGGCTGGAAACACCATATATTTT. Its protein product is CASSPTPAGAAGNTIYF.

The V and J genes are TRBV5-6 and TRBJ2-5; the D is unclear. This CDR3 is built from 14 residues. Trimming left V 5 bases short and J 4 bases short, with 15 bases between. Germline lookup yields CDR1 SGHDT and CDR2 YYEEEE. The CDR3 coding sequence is TGTGCCAGCAGTCCCGGGTCAATCGGAGAGACCCAGTACTTC. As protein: CASSPGSIGETQYF.

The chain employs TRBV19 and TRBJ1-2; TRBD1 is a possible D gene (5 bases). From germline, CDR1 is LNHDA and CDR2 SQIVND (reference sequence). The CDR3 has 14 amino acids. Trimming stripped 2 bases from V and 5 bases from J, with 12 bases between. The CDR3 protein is CASSIRAGRYGYTF. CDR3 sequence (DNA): TGTGCCAGTAGTATAAGGGCAGGGAGGTATGGCTACACCTTC.

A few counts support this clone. The CDR3 spells CASSLVGAGGNTIYF. The CDR3 region has the DNA TGTGCCAGCAGCTTAGTGGGGGCCGGTGGAAACACCATATATTTT. The chain is built from TRBV7-8 and TRBJ1-3; tentative D call: TRBD1 (6 bases). CDR1 is SGHVS, CDR2 FQNEAQ, per germline. This CDR3 contains 15 residues. V was trimmed by 1 base and J by 3 bases, leaving 10 bases between them.

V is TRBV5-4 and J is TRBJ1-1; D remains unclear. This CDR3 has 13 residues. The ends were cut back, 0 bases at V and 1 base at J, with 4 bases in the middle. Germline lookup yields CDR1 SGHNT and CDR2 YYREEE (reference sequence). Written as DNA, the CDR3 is TGTGCCAGCAGCTTGGATTGGAACACTGAAGCTTTCTTT. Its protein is CASSLDWNTEAFF.

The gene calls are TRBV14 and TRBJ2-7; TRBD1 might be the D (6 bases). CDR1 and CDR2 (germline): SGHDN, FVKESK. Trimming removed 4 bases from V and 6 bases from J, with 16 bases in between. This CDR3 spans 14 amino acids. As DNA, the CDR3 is TGTGCCAGCAGCCTACGATACAGGGTTGGCGAGCAGTACTTC. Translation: CASSLRYRVGEQYF. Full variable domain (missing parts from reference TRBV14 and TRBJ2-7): EAGVTQFPSHSVIEKGQTVTLRCDPISGHDNLYWYRRVMGKEIKFLLHFVKESKQDESGMPNNRFLAERTGGTYSTLKVQPAELEDSGVYFCASSLRYRVGEQYFGPGTRLTVT.

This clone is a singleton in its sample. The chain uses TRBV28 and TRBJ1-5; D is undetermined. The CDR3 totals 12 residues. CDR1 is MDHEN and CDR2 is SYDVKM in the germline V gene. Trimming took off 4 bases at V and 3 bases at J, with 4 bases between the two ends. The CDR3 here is CASSSFNQPQHF. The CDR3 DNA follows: TGTGCCAGCAGTTCCTTCAATCAGCCCCAGCATTTT.

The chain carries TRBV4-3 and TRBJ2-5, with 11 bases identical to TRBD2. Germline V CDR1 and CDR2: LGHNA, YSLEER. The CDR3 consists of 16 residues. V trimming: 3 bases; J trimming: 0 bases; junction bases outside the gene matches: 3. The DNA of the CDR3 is TGCGCCAGCAGCCAGGGACTAGCGGAGAACCAAGAGACCCAGTACTTC. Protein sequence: CASSQGLAENQETQYF.

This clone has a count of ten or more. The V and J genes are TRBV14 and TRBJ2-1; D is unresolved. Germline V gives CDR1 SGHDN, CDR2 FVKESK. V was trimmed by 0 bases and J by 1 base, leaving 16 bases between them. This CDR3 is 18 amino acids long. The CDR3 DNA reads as TGTGCCAGCAGCCAAGAGCGCGAGCGCCTCCTTTCCTACAATGAGCAGTTCTTC. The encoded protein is CASSQERERLLSYNEQFF.

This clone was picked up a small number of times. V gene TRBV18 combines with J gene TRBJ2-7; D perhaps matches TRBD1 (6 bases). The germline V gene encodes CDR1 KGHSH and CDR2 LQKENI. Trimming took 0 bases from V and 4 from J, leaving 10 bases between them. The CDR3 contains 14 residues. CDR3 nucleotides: TGTGCCAGCTCACCACCATCAGGGGCTTACGAGCAGTACTTC. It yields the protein CASSPPSGAYEQYF.

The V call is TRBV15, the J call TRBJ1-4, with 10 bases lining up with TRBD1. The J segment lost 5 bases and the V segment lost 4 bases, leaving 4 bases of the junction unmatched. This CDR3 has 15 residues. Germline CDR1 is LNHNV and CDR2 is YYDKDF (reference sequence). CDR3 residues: CATSTPGQGNEKLFF. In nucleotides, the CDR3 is TGTGCCACCAGCACTCCGGGACAGGGGAATGAAAAACTGTTTTTT. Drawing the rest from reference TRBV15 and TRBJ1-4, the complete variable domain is DAMVIQNPRYQVTQFGKPVTLSCSQTLNHNVMYWYQQKSSQAPKLLFHYYDKDFNNEADTPDNFQSRRPNTSFCFLDIRSPGLGDTAMYLCATSTPGQGNEKLFFGSGTQLSVL.

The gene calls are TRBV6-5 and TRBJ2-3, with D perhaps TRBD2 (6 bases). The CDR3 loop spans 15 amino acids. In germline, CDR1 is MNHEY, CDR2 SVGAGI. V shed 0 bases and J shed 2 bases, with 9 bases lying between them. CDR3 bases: TGTGCCAGCAGTTACTCAGGACTATACACAGATACGCAGTATTTT. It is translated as CASSYSGLYTDTQYF.

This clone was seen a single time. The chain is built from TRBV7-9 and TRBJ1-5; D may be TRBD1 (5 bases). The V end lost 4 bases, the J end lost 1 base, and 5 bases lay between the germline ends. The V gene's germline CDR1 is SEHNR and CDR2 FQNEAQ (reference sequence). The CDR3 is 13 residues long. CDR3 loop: CASSWGSNQPQHF. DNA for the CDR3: TGTGCCAGCAGCTGGGGGAGCAATCAGCCCCAGCATTTT.

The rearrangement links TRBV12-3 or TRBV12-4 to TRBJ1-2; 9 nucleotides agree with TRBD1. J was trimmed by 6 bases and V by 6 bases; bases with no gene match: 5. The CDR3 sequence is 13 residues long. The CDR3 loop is CASSRTGGDGYTF. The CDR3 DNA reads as TGTGCCAGCAGCCGTACAGGGGGCGATGGCTACACCTTC.

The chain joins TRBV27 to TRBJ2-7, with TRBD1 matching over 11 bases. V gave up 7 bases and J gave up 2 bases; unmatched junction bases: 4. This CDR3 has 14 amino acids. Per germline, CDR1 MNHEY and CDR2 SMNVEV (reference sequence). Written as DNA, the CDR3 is TGTGCCAGCACCCGGACAGGGGGCGCCTACGAGCAGTACTTC. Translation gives CASTRTGGAYEQYF.

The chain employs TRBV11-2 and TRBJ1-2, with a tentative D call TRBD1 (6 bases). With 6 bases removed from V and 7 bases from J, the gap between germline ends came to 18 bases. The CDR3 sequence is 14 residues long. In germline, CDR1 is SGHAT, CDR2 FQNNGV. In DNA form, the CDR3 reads TGTGCCAGCAGTCTTCCGGGGGGGCGTTTTGGCTACACCTTC. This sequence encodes CASSLPGGRFGYTF.

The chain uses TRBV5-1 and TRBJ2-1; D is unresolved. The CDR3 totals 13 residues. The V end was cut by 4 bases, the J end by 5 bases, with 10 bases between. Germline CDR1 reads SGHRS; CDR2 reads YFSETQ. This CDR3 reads CASSPSGDNEQFF. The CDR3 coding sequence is TGCGCCAGCAGCCCTTCTGGGGACAATGAGCAGTTCTTC.

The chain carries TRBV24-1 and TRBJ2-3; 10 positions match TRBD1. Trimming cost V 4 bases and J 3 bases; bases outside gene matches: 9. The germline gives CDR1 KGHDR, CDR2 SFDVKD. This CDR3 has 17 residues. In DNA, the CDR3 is TGTGCCACCAGTGACCCCTCGACAGGGGGCTTAACAGATACGCAGTATTTT. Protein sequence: CATSDPSTGGLTDTQYF.

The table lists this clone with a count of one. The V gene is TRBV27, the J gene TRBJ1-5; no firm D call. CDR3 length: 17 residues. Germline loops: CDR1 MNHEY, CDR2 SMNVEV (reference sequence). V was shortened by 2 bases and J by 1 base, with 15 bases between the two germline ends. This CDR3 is CASSLRRGEGSNQPQHF. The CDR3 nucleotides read TGTGCCAGCAGTTTAAGGCGGGGTGAGGGCAGCAATCAGCCCCAGCATTTT.

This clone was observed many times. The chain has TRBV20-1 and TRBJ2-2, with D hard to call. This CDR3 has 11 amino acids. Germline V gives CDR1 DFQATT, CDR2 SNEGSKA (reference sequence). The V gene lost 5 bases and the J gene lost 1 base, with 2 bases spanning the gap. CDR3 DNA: TGCAGTGCTCTGAACACCGGGGAGCTGTTTTTT. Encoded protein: CSALNTGELFF.

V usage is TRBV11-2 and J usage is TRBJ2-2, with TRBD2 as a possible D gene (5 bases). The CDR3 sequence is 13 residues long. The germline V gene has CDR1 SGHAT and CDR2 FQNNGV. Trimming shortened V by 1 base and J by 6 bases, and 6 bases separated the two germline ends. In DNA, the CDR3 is TGTGCCAGCAGCTTAGGGACTGCCGGGGAGCTGTTTTTT. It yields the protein CASSLGTAGELFF.

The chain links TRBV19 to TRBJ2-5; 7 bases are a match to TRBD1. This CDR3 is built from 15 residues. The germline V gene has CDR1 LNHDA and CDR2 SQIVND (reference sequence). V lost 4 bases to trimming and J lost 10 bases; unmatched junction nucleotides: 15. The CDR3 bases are TGTGCCAGTAGTACCTCGGACAGGTACCTTGACGGCCAGTACTTC. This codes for CASSTSDRYLDGQYF.

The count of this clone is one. The DNA for the CDR3 is TGTGCGAGTGCAGTGAGGGATCATCAGCCCCAGCATTTT. Translated: CASAVRDHQPQHF. The chain couples TRBV19 to TRBJ1-5; D is unclear. Germline V gene data show CDR1 as LNHDA and CDR2 as SQIVND (reference sequence). The CDR3 runs 13 residues.

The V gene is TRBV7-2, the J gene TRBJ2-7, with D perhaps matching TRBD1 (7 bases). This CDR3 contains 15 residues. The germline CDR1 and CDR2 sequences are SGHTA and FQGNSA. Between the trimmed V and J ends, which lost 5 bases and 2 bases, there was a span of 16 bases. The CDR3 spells CASSRGEGGAYEQYF. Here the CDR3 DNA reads TGTGCCAGCAGCCGCGGGGAAGGGGGCGCCTACGAGCAGTACTTC.

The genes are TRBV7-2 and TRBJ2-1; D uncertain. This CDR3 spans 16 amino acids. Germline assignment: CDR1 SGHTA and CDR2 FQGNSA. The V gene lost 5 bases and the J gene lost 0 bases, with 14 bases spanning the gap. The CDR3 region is CASSPRLVGSYNEQFF. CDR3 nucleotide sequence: TGTGCCAGCAGCCCGCGCTTGGTGGGCTCCTACAATGAGCAGTTCTTC.

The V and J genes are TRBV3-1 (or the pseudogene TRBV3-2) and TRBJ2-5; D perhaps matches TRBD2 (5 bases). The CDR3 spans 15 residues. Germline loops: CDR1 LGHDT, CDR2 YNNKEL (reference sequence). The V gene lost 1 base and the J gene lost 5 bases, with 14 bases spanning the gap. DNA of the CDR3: TGTGCCAGCAGCCAAGTGCGAGGGATTGGCGAGACCCAGTACTTC. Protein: CASSQVRGIGETQYF.